Below, 30 T cell receptor beta chains from the same sample are listed, as sequenced in a study of blood T cell repertoires in COVID-19. Sequenced by immunoSEQ multiplex PCR; TCRdb stores in-frame clones only, minus some. Of some 300,000 clones listed, around 90% were seen once; the top ten hold about 2.3%. The material sequenced was peripheral blood. All receptors come from a man aged 18 to 29 with active or convalescent COVID-19.

V usage is TRBV4-2 and J usage is TRBJ2-3; 9 bases agree with TRBD2. The V segment lost 4 bases and the J segment 2 bases; nucleotides outside the gene matches: 4. Germline V gene sequence: CDR1 LGHNA, CDR2 YNFKEQ. The CDR3 consists of 15 residues. The CDR3 region is CASSLAGETTDTQYF. The CDR3 DNA reads TGTGCCAGCAGCCTAGCGGGAGAGACCACAGATACGCAGTATTTT.

The chain recombines TRBV27 with TRBJ2-1, with 8 bases that match TRBD2. Germline V gene lookup returns CDR1 MNHEY and CDR2 SMNVEV (reference sequence). V lost 6 bases, J lost 7 bases, and 14 bases stayed unmatched. The length of the CDR3 is 16 residues. CDR3 in DNA: TGTGCCAGCAGCTTACGAAGCGGGAGTTTAAGGAATGAGCAGTTCTTC. Protein product: CASSLRSGSLRNEQFF.

V is TRBV7-9 and J is TRBJ2-7, with D possibly matching TRBD2 (6 bases). CDR1 and CDR2 (germline): SEHNR, FQNEAQ (reference sequence). This CDR3 is 16 amino acids long. V was shortened by 2 bases and J by 3 bases, with 17 bases between the two germline ends. The CDR3 DNA follows: TGTGCCAGCAGCTTATCCCCGGGACTCACTATCTACGAGCAGTACTTC. Protein product: CASSLSPGLTIYEQYF.

This rearrangement joins TRBV27 to TRBJ2-7, with a weak D call TRBD2 (5 bases). The germline gives CDR1 MNHEY, CDR2 SMNVEV (reference sequence). CDR3 length: 14 residues. With 8 bases removed from V and 0 bases from J, the gap between germline ends came to 14 bases. CDR3 DNA sequence: TGTGCCAGCTCTCACCCGGGGAGCTCCTACGAGCAGTACTTC. It is translated as CASSHPGSSYEQYF.

This clone showed up just a few times. The gene calls are TRBV11-2 and TRBJ1-6; D is perhaps TRBD1 (6 bases). Germline V gene data show CDR1 as SGHAT and CDR2 as FQNNGV. V lost 1 base, J lost 14 bases, and 18 bases lay in between. This CDR3 spans 15 amino acids. The CDR3 region is CASSLAGGPRESLHF. DNA for the CDR3: TGTGCCAGCAGCTTAGCGGGGGGCCCCAGAGAATCCCTCCACTTT.

This clone was detected only once. The chain recombines TRBV11-2 with TRBJ2-1; 9 bases line up with TRBD2. The CDR3 is 18 residues long. Germline loops: CDR1 SGHAT, CDR2 FQNNGV. Losses at the gene ends were 2 bases for V and 3 bases for J; bases not matched to a gene: 11. CDR3 sequence reads: CASSLRRLAGLFYNEQFF. The CDR3 nucleotides read TGTGCCAGCAGCTTAAGGAGGCTAGCGGGGCTGTTCTACAATGAGCAGTTCTTC. Variable domain in full (rest from reference TRBV11-2 and TRBJ2-1): EAGVAQSPRYKIIEKRQSVAFWCNPISGHATLYWYQQILGQGPKLLIQFQNNGVVDDSQLPKDRFSAERLKGVDSTLKIQPAKLEDSAVYLCASSLRRLAGLFYNEQFFGPGTRLTVL.

The genes are TRBV6-5 and TRBJ1-5; D gene ambiguous. V lost 7 bases and J 7 bases, leaving 14 bases between the germline ends. The CDR3 has 13 residues. Germline CDR1 and CDR2: MNHEY and SVGAGI. CDR3: CASNQKAEQPQHF. The CDR3 DNA reads as TGTGCCAGCAATCAAAAGGCGGAACAGCCCCAGCATTTT.

This sequence joins TRBV20-1 and TRBJ2-3; TRBD2 is a possible D gene (5 bases). Germline assignment: CDR1 DFQATT and CDR2 SNEGSKA (reference sequence). This CDR3 is 11 amino acids long. The CDR3 spells CRMRARDTQYF. CDR3 nucleotides: TGCAGAATGAGGGCTCGGGATACGCAGTATTTT.

V gene TRBV6-1 combines with J gene TRBJ1-2, with 8 bases identical to TRBD1. V shed 0 bases, J shed 6 bases, and the junction held 12 bases outside the gene matches. There are 17 residues in the CDR3. The germline gives CDR1 MNHNS, CDR2 SASEGT. Here the CDR3 DNA reads TGTGCCAGCAGTGAAGCAACCATAAGGACAGGGATAGATGGCTACACCTTC. Its protein is CASSEATIRTGIDGYTF.

The V call is TRBV12-5, the J call TRBJ1-2; D gene unclear. Germline loops: CDR1 LGHNT, CDR2 FRNRAP. The CDR3 has 17 residues. V lost 3 bases and J lost 4, with 21 bases in between. CDR3 residues: CASGLPSGMGSAYGYTF. CDR3 DNA: TGTGCTAGTGGTTTACCTTCGGGGATGGGGTCGGCCTATGGCTACACCTTC.

V is TRBV18 and J is TRBJ2-1; D possibly corresponds to TRBD1 (6 bases). The V end was cut by 5 bases, the J end by 10 bases, with 18 bases between. The length of the CDR3 is 14 residues. CDR1 is KGHSH, CDR2 LQKENI, per germline. The DNA of the CDR3 is TGTGCCAGCTCAGTCCGGGACACCACCCGGGAGCAGTTCTTC. Translation: CASSVRDTTREQFF. The variable domain in full, completed from reference TRBV18 and TRBJ2-1, reads NAGVMQNPRHLVRRRGQEARLRCSPMKGHSHVYWYRQLPEEGLKFMVYLQKENIIDESGMPKERFSAEFPKEGPSILRIQQVVRGDSAAYFCASSVRDTTREQFFGPGTRLTVL.

The chain is built from TRBV19 and TRBJ1-3; D is uncertain. Between the trimmed V and J ends, which lost 0 bases and 0 bases, there was a span of 9 bases. Germline CDR1 and CDR2: LNHDA and SQIVND (reference sequence). The CDR3 is made up of 16 amino acids. The CDR3 DNA is TGTGCCAGTAGTATAGATCTTGGGAGCTCTGGAAACACCATATATTTT. Residues: CASSIDLGSSGNTIYF.

The CDR3 region is CASAKGVIKETQYF. The CDR3, as DNA: TGCGCCAGCGCTAAAGGAGTAATTAAAGAGACCCAGTACTTC. This chain uses TRBV5-1 with TRBJ2-5; no reliable D call. V lost 7 bases and J lost 3, with 16 bases in between. CDR3 length equals 14 residues. The V gene's germline CDR1 is SGHRS and CDR2 YFSETQ.

The V call is TRBV7-8, the J call TRBJ2-3, with TRBD2 identical over 7 bases. V lost 5 bases, J lost 5 bases, and 10 bases stayed unmatched. The CDR3 sequence is 15 residues long. Germline V gene lookup returns CDR1 SGHVS and CDR2 FQNEAQ. CDR3 sequence reads: CASSREGTNQDTQYF. CDR3 bases: TGTGCCAGCAGCCGAGAAGGGACTAATCAAGATACGCAGTATTTT.

With regard to this clone: The same CDR3 arises from other DNA sequences in this sample as well. This chain links TRBV5-1 with TRBJ2-7, with TRBD1 matching 8 bases. The CDR3 contains 14 residues. Germline values: CDR1 SGHRS, CDR2 YFSETQ. V lost 0 bases to trimming and J lost 4 bases; unmatched junction nucleotides: 3. The CDR3 here is CASSLAGQAYEQYF. The CDR3 nucleotides read TGCGCCAGCAGCTTGGCGGGACAGGCGTACGAGCAGTACTTC.

Turning to this clone: This same CDR3 is encoded by further DNA sequences in the sample. Here the CDR3 DNA reads TGCGCCAGCAGCTTGGCAGGGGCTTCCTACGAGCAGTACTTC. The encoded protein is CASSLAGASYEQYF. The V gene is TRBV5-1, the J gene TRBJ2-7; D might be TRBD1 (6 bases). Trimming left V 0 bases short and J 1 base short, with 8 bases between. Germline loops: CDR1 SGHRS, CDR2 YFSETQ. The CDR3 is made up of 14 amino acids.

This sequence joins TRBV6-5 and TRBJ1-5; 9 bases agree with TRBD1. With V trimmed by 6 bases and J by 2 bases, 5 bases remained unmatched. Germline loops: CDR1 MNHEY, CDR2 SVGAGI. The CDR3 has 15 residues. The CDR3 DNA sequence: TGTGCCAGCAGCCCGGACAGGGGAGGCAATCAGCCCCAGCATTTT. Residues: CASSPDRGGNQPQHF.

The chain employs TRBV3-1 (or the pseudogene TRBV3-2) and TRBJ2-2, with TRBD1 matching over 12 bases. The ends lost 3 bases at V and 6 bases at J; junction bases unmatched: 5. In germline, CDR1 is LGHDT, CDR2 YNNKEL (reference sequence). CDR3 length: 16 residues. The CDR3 coding sequence is TGTGCCAGCAGCCAGAGAGGGACAGGGGGCTCCGGGGAGCTGTTTTTT. Translating gives CASSQRGTGGSGELFF.

The V call is TRBV13, the J call TRBJ2-7; 11 nucleotides align to TRBD1. Germline CDR1 reads PRHDT; CDR2 reads FYEKMQ (reference sequence). This CDR3 contains 14 residues. V trimming: 5 bases; J trimming: 4 bases; junction bases outside the gene matches: 4. CDR3: CASSPGQGGYEQYF. DNA for the CDR3: TGTGCCAGCAGCCCGGGACAGGGGGGATACGAGCAGTACTTC.

The chain carries TRBV25-1 and TRBJ2-2; TRBD1 matches 10 bases. The CDR3 sequence is 17 residues long. The V gene's germline CDR1 is MGHDK and CDR2 SYGVNS. V gave up 5 bases and J gave up 0 bases; unmatched junction bases: 6. The CDR3 loop is CASSLGTGVTNTGELFF. CDR3 in DNA: TGTGCCAGCAGTTTAGGGACAGGGGTCACGAACACCGGGGAGCTGTTTTTT.

V is TRBV4-1 and J is TRBJ2-5, with 11 nucleotides matching TRBD2. Germline CDR1 is MGHRA and CDR2 is YSYEKL. The CDR3 is made up of 15 amino acids. The V segment lost 6 bases and the J segment 4 bases; nucleotides outside the gene matches: 7. DNA for the CDR3: TGCGCCAGCAGACCCGGGACTAGCGGAGTAGAGACCCAGTACTTC. This encodes CASRPGTSGVETQYF.

This sequence joins TRBV28 and TRBJ2-7; D is undetermined. This CDR3 contains 12 residues. The V and J ends lost 4 bases and 1 base respectively, with 5 bases between them. In germline, CDR1 is MDHEN, CDR2 SYDVKM. The CDR3 spells CASSSVSYEQYF. CDR3 in DNA: TGTGCCAGCAGTTCAGTTTCCTACGAGCAGTACTTC.

The rearrangement joins TRBV19 to TRBJ2-5, with TRBD2 identical over 8 bases. The CDR3 runs to 15 residues. V lost 5 bases, J lost 5 bases, and 10 bases stayed unmatched. From germline, CDR1 is LNHDA and CDR2 SQIVND (reference sequence). The CDR3 nucleotides are TGTGCCAGTAGTTCAACTCTAGCGGGTGCTGAGACCCAGTACTTC. Its translation: CASSSTLAGAETQYF.

This chain joins TRBV5-5 and TRBJ2-5; TRBD1 matches 8 bases. J gave up 2 bases and V 1 base, and 1 base lay outside the gene matches. The CDR3 is 14 residues long. Germline V lookup: CDR1 SGHKS, CDR2 YYEKEE (reference sequence). The chain's CDR3 is CASSLTGGQETQYF. CDR3 nucleotides: TGTGCCAGCAGCTTGACAGGGGGACAAGAGACCCAGTACTTC.

The rearrangement joins TRBV9 to TRBJ1-1; perhaps TRBD1 as D (5 bases). This CDR3 is 14 amino acids long. V lost 3 bases, J lost 1 base, and 10 bases lay in between. Germline assignment: CDR1 SGDLS and CDR2 YYNGEE. This chain's CDR3 is CASSGRVENTEAFF. The CDR3 region has the DNA TGTGCCAGCAGCGGCAGGGTTGAGAACACTGAAGCTTTCTTT.

V gene TRBV4-1 combines with J gene TRBJ2-7, with a tentative D call TRBD1 (6 bases). Germline assignment: CDR1 MGHRA and CDR2 YSYEKL. Between the trimmed V and J ends, which lost 6 bases and 7 bases, there was a span of 19 bases. CDR3 size: 14 residues. The CDR3 DNA sequence: TGCGCCAGCAGACAGGGACCCCTCCAAGGGGAGCAGTACTTC. Encoded protein: CASRQGPLQGEQYF.

CDR3 sequence (DNA): TGTGCCAGCAGGGGGGCATATAATTCACCCCTCCACTTT. Its translation is CASRGAYNSPLHF. The V gene is TRBV9, the J gene TRBJ1-6, with D maybe TRBD1 (6 bases). The CDR3 totals 13 residues. Per germline, CDR1 SGDLS and CDR2 YYNGEE. The V and J ends lost 5 bases and 4 bases respectively, with 7 bases between them.

The chain employs TRBV5-6 and TRBJ1-6; D gene uncertain. V was shortened by 3 bases and J by 6 bases, with 4 bases between the two germline ends. Germline CDR1 reads SGHDT; CDR2 reads YYEEEE. The length of the CDR3 is 12 residues. CDR3 sequence: CASSSLNSPLHF. The CDR3 coding sequence is TGTGCCAGCAGCTCACTTAATTCACCCCTCCACTTT.

V and J are TRBV7-3 and TRBJ2-2; unclear D gene. Germline loops: CDR1 SGHTA, CDR2 FQGTGA. This CDR3 contains 15 residues. Between the trimmed V and J ends, which lost 4 bases and 1 base, there was a span of 10 bases. Here the CDR3 DNA reads TGTGCCAGCAGCTCATCGACGGGGAACACCGGGGAGCTGTTTTTT. Translated: CASSSSTGNTGELFF. The complete variable domain, with remaining parts taken from reference TRBV7-3 and TRBJ2-2, reads GAGVSQTPSNKVTEKGKYVELRCDPISGHTALYWYRQSLGQGPEFLIYFQGTGAADDSGLPNDRFFAVRPEGSVSTLKIQRTERGDSAVYLCASSSSTGNTGELFFGEGSRLTVL.

The gene calls are TRBV10-1 and TRBJ1-2, with D hard to call. V dropped 3 bases and J dropped 4 bases, with 12 bases sitting between them. The germline V gene encodes CDR1 WNHNN and CDR2 SYGVQD (reference sequence). CDR3 length: 14 residues. CDR3 protein: CASSDAPGAYGYTF. The CDR3 DNA reads as TGCGCCAGCAGTGACGCCCCCGGAGCCTATGGCTACACCTTC.